The entry that follows covers one T cell receptor beta chain sequence. Antigen specificity is unknown. The sample belongs to a study of shared clonotypes between healthy human individuals. Study-level results: Only a few donors were included, so the genetic and exposure-history diversity represented was limited.

For sorted subsets, 150 to 200 ng DNA per replicate equaled around 28,000 T cell genomes. Here immunoSEQ multiplex PCR was the method, and the copy in TCRdb shows in-frame clones only, minus some. The sample lists more than 400,000 clones; roughly 95% were seen once. Division of CD4+ cells produced a CD45RA+ naive subset and a CD45RA-negative memory subset. V was cut by 5 bases and J by 4 bases, with 26 bases left in between. Germline CDR1 and CDR2: SEHNR and FQNEAQ (reference sequence). The CDR3 runs 19 residues. This clonotype was sampled from a woman in her twenties or thirties in good health. This chain joins TRBV7-9 and TRBJ2-2; D assignment may be TRBD1 or TRBD2 (5 bases each). Source material: naive CD4+ T cells sorted from blood. Subset: CD45RA+ positively selected. DNA for the CDR3: TGTGCCAGCAGCCCGCCCAAGATGCCAGGGAAGAGGGGCACCGGGGAGCTGTTTTTT. Translated: CASSPPKMPGKRGTGELFF. The variable domain in full, with the rest retrieved from reference TRBV7-9 and TRBJ2-2, is DTGVSQNPRHKITKRGQNVTFRCDPISEHNRLYWYRQTLGQGPEFLTYFQNEAQLEKSRLLSDRFSAERPKGSFSTLEIQRTEQGDSAMYLCASSPPKMPGKRGTGELFFGEGSRLTVL.